This TCR beta chain is drawn from a study of human T cells and chemical hapten exposure. Across the study: An area of 2 cm by 2 cm on upper inner arm skin received 2% DPC for sensitization. Patches with 0.01% DPC went on the upper back, and the tests were read at 6 days.

This clonotype has just a few counts. Germline V lookup: CDR1 LNHNV, CDR2 YYDKDF (reference sequence). Trimming took 5 bases from V and 9 from J; bases not matched to a gene: 12. The CDR3 extends over 15 amino acids. Time point indicated: pre-sensitization, week 0. The treatment was: therapeutic diphenylcyclopropenone sensitization with weekly scalp DPC. Each CDR3 protein gets one entry after TCRdb re-called the RACE reads with MiXCR. The sample shows 57,000 or so distinct CDR3 sequences, about 10% of them seen only once. The chain joins TRBV15 to TRBJ2-1, with 8 bases lining up with TRBD1. This specimen was whole blood, taken in connection with sensitization to the hapten diphenylcyclopropenone (DPC). The receptor was isolated from a woman between 40 and 55 years old with alopecia areata. Some clones in this sample may be carry-over from other donors' samples. The CDR3 DNA sequence: TGTGCCACCAGCGGTGGGACAGGACGTCCTCCTGAGCAGTTCTTC. It translates to CATSGGTGRPPEQFF.